This T cell receptor (beta chain) emerged from a study of T cells in Graves' hyperthyroidism and ophthalmopathy. General study points: By a 13 V-J model, ophthalmopathy was set apart from stable hyperthyroidism. The model's output predicted ophthalmopathy at a median of roughly 6.9 months prior to onset. Most expanded thyroid clonotypes above 0.001 recurred in blood.

Researchers took RNA transcripts and amplified the TCR beta CDR3 regions from them. HTBI primers were used for first-round RT-PCR of the TCR CDR3. One entry per CDR3 protein, called by TCRdb with MiXCR from the multiplex PCR reads. The sample contains around 520,000 distinct CDR3 sequences, roughly 25% of which appear only once. Trimming at V came to 5 bases and at J to 1 base, leaving 7 bases not matched to a gene. The V gene's germline CDR1 is SGHAT and CDR2 FQNNGV. The CDR3 sequence is 15 residues long. This clonotype was found many times. Its antigen is undetermined. The receptor was derived from a woman under 40 with Graves' ophthalmopathy. Source material: blood. The V gene is TRBV11-2, the J gene TRBJ1-2, with 7 bases identical to TRBD1. CDR3 coding DNA: TGTGCCAGCAGCAACCGGGACAGACATAACTATGGCTACACCTTC. Protein: CASSNRDRHNYGYTF.